The rows below give T cell receptor beta chains drawn from one sample of a study of T cells after yellow fever vaccination. MiXCR, run by TCRdb on the 5' RACE reads, gives a single entry per CDR3 protein. This table has about 550,000 distinct CDR3 sequences, 15% to 20% appearing once. The sequences come from PBMCs, collected 15 days after the yellow fever booster vaccination. The origin of the receptors is a man aged 25 to 40 who received the YFV17D yellow fever vaccine. Each CDR3 is given with its conserved first and last residue. The D gene is left open where the match is weak. Expanded clones are given a class, and other clones once, few, many or no size at all.

V gene,D gene,clone size,J gene,CDR3 DNA,CDR3 protein
TRBV7-2,NA,NA,TRBJ2-3,TGTGCCAGCAGCTTAGGGCTGGGTACTATTCCCACAGATACGCAGTATTTT,CASSLGLGTIPTDTQYF
TRBV30,TRBD1,NA,TRBJ2-5,TGTGCCTGGAGTGCCCCAACCGGGACAGGGCTGCTGGAGACCCAGTACTTC,CAWSAPTGTGLLETQYF
TRBV4-3,TRBD2,few,TRBJ2-7,TGCGCCAGCAGCCAAGGTTTTAGCGGGAGCTACGAGCAGTACTTC,CASSQGFSGSYEQYF
TRBV6-1,TRBD2,NA,TRBJ2-5,TGTGCCAGCGGAAAGATGACTAGCGGGAGATCAGCCCAGTACTTC,CASGKMTSGRSAQYF
TRBV12-3/TRBV12-4,TRBD2,NA,TRBJ2-1,TGTGCCAGCAGTTTAGCGCTGGGGGGGGTGCAGTTCTTC,CASSLALGGVQFF
TRBV20-1,TRBD2,NA,TRBJ2-7,TGCAGTGCCAGACTAGCGGGGGTCGAGCAGTACTTC,CSARLAGVEQYF
TRBV20-1,NA,few,TRBJ1-1,TGCAGTGCTAGGGGACCGCCGAACACTGAAGCTTTCTTT,CSARGPPNTEAFF
TRBV11-2,NA,NA,TRBJ2-7,TGTGCCAGCAGCTTTAGTGCCGAGCAGTACTTC,CASSFSAEQYF
TRBV5-5,NA,many,TRBJ2-2,TGTGCCAGCAGCTTGGGTTTATCGGCCACCGGGGAGCTGTTTTTT,CASSLGLSATGELFF
TRBV3-1,TRBD1,few,TRBJ2-7,TGTGCCAGCAGCCTACAGGGGGGCCAGTCTTACGAGCAGTACTTC,CASSLQGGQSYEQYF
TRBV9,TRBD1,few,TRBJ2-1,TGTGCCAGCAGCCGACTCCCGGGACAGGGTGACAATGAGCAGTTCTTC,CASSRLPGQGDNEQFF
TRBV19,NA,NA,TRBJ2-3,TGTGCCAGTAGTATGCCCGGACACACAGATACGCAGTATTTT,CASSMPGHTDTQYF
TRBV7-2,TRBD2,few,TRBJ2-1,TGTGCCAGCAGCTTAGCCCTAGCGGACTACAATGAGCAGTTCTTC,CASSLALADYNEQFF
TRBV6-5,NA,few,TRBJ2-4,TGTGCCAGCAGCCTACTCGACAGGGACTGGAACATTCAGTACTTC,CASSLLDRDWNIQYF
TRBV29-1,NA,few,TRBJ1-4,TGCAGCGTTGACCTGGACGGACTCCCGGGGAAACTGTTTTTT,CSVDLDGLPGKLFF
TRBV6-5,NA,NA,TRBJ2-1,TGTGCCAGCAGCTACGACAGTTACAATGAGCAGTTCTTC,CASSYDSYNEQFF
TRBV20-1,NA,NA,TRBJ2-3,TGCAGTGCTAGAGATAGGGCGGGCTGGAACCCAGATACGCAGTATTTT,CSARDRAGWNPDTQYF
TRBV6-5,NA,NA,TRBJ2-1,TGTGCCAGCAGCCGGACTAACAATGAGCAGTTCTTC,CASSRTNNEQFF
TRBV5-1,NA,NA,TRBJ2-7,TGCGCCAGCAGCTTGGATGCCCCTACCTACGAGCAGTACTTC,CASSLDAPTYEQYF
TRBV7-2,NA,NA,TRBJ2-7,TGTGCCAGCAGCTTAGCGGAGGGAGTCTACGAGCAGTACTTC,CASSLAEGVYEQYF
TRBV19,TRBD1,few,TRBJ2-3,TGTGCCAGCCGGGACAGGGTTACAGATACGCAGTATTTT,CASRDRVTDTQYF
TRBV10-3,NA,few,TRBJ1-1,TGTGCCATCAGTGAGGAGGTCTTGAACACTGAAGCTTTCTTT,CAISEEVLNTEAFF
TRBV7-9,NA,NA,TRBJ2-4,TGTGCCAGCAGCTTAGGGGTTCCGACTACTACAAAAAACATTCAGTACTTC,CASSLGVPTTTKNIQYF
TRBV11-2,TRBD2,NA,TRBJ2-7,TGTGCCAGCAGGCGTAATAGCGGGAGTCTATCCCACGAGCAGTACTTC,CASRRNSGSLSHEQYF
TRBV5-1,TRBD1,NA,TRBJ2-7,TGCGCCAGCAGCTTAAACAGGGGCCACTACGAGCAGTACTTC,CASSLNRGHYEQYF
TRBV11-3,NA,NA,TRBJ2-1,TGTGCCAGCAGCTTTGCTTCGAACAATGAGCAGTTCTTC,CASSFASNNEQFF
TRBV20-1,NA,NA,TRBJ1-2,TGCAGTGCTACCCCACAGACAAACGGCTACACCTTC,CSATPQTNGYTF
TRBV6-5,TRBD2,NA,TRBJ2-7,TGTGCCAGCAGTTACTCCGGGACTAGATCAGACGAGCAGTACTTC,CASSYSGTRSDEQYF
TRBV5-1,NA,few,TRBJ2-2,TGCGCCAGCAGCTTGGTGGCCGAGGCTGGGGAGCTGTTTTTT,CASSLVAEAGELFF
TRBV5-5,TRBD2,few,TRBJ2-1,TGTGCCAGCAGCGACGGGACTAGTGTTGAGCAGTTCTTC,CASSDGTSVEQFF
TRBV6-4,NA,few,TRBJ2-7,TGTGCCAGCAGTGAGTCTAGCCGCAGAGGGGACGAGCAGTACTTC,CASSESSRRGDEQYF
TRBV2,NA,NA,TRBJ2-7,TGTGCCAGCAGAGTACACTACGAGCAGTACTTC,CASRVHYEQYF
TRBV7-6,NA,many,TRBJ2-1,TGTGCCAGCAGCTCAGCAGGGGGGCTATTCAATGAGCAGTTCTTC,CASSSAGGLFNEQFF
TRBV11-1,TRBD1,few,TRBJ2-2,TGTGCCAGCAGCTTATTCGTATCGGGACAGGGGGACACCGGGGAGCTGTTTTTT,CASSLFVSGQGDTGELFF
TRBV5-1,TRBD2,many,TRBJ2-5,TGCGCCAGCAGCCCGGGGGGGGATCGATTGGAGACCCAGTACTTC,CASSPGGDRLETQYF
TRBV20-1,NA,NA,TRBJ2-7,TGCAGTGCTAGAGATAGTAAAAGTCCCTCCGTCTCCGAGCAGTACTTC,CSARDSKSPSVSEQYF
TRBV18,NA,NA,TRBJ2-1,TGTGCCAGCTCACCACCTGCGAGTCTTAGATACAATGAGCAGTTCTTC,CASSPPASLRYNEQFF
TRBV4-2,NA,few,TRBJ2-2,TGTGCCAGCAGCCAAATGGGGGGCCAGCCCACCGGGGAGCTGTTTTTT,CASSQMGGQPTGELFF
TRBV18,NA,few,TRBJ1-4,TGTGCCAGCTCACCGGATGAAAAACTGTTTTTT,CASSPDEKLFF
TRBV11-2,TRBD2,NA,TRBJ2-2,TGTGCCAGCAGCTCTAGCGGGAGTCTCACCGGGGAGCTGTTTTTT,CASSSSGSLTGELFF
TRBV5-1,TRBD2,NA,TRBJ2-2,TGCGCCAGCAGCTCCTCGACTGGACTAGCGAACACCGGGGAGCTGTTTTTT,CASSSSTGLANTGELFF
TRBV4-3,TRBD1,few,TRBJ2-7,TGCGCCAGCAGCCGTGCGACAGGGGAATCCTACGAGCAGTACTTC,CASSRATGESYEQYF
TRBV6-6,NA,NA,TRBJ1-3,TGTGCCAGCATCAAAGGGTCTGGAAACACCATATATTTT,CASIKGSGNTIYF
TRBV20-1,TRBD2,NA,TRBJ2-7,TGCAGTGCTCAACCGACTAGCGGGACGTACGAGCAGTACTTC,CSAQPTSGTYEQYF
TRBV10-3,NA,many,TRBJ2-3,TGTGCCATCAGTGTGGGGGATACGCAGTATTTT,CAISVGDTQYF
TRBV6-2/TRBV6-3,TRBD2,NA,TRBJ2-7,TGTGCCAGCAGTGCCTCAACTAGCGGGAGAGACTACGAGCAGTACTTC,CASSASTSGRDYEQYF
TRBV29-1,NA,NA,TRBJ1-1,TGCAGCGTTTCGACAGGAGTGAACACTGAAGCTTTCTTT,CSVSTGVNTEAFF
TRBV12-3/TRBV12-4,TRBD2,NA,TRBJ2-7,TGTGCCAGCAGTCCACTTATTGGACTTAGCGGGAGGAGCCACGAGCAGTACTTC,CASSPLIGLSGRSHEQYF
TRBV20-1,NA,NA,TRBJ1-1,TGCAGTGCTAAGGGTCTAGTCAGCGAAGCTTTCTTT,CSAKGLVSEAFF
TRBV20-1,NA,NA,TRBJ2-7,TGCAGTGCTAGCTGGTCAGGGAGTCCCCACGAGCAGTACTTC,CSASWSGSPHEQYF
TRBV20-1,NA,NA,TRBJ2-7,TGCAGTGCCCAACCTCGCAGTCGTAGCTACGAGCAGTACTTC,CSAQPRSRSYEQYF